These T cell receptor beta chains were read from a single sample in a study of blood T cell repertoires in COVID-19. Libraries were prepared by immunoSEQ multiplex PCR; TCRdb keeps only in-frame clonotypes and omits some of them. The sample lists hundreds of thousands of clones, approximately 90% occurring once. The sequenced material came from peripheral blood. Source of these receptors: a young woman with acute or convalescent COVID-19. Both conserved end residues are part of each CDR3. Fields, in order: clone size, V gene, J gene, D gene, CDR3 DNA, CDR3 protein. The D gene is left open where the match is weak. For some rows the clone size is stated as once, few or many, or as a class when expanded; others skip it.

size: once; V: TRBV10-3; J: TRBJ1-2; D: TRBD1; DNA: TGTGCCATCAGTGACCGGGACAGGACAAGCTATGGCTACACCTTC; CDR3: CAISDRDRTSYGYTF
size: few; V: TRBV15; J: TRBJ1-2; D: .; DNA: TGTGCCACCAGCGGAGCAGCGTACGACTATGGCTACACCTTC; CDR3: CATSGAAYDYGYTF
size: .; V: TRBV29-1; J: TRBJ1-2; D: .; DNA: TGCAGCGTTGTGTCCAGGGAAATTGATGGCTACACCTTC; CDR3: CSVVSREIDGYTF
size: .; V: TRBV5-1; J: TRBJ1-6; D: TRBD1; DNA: TGCGCCAGCAGCGCGACAGGGGGCGGCTCAAACTCCTATAATTCACCCCTCCACTTT; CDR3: CASSATGGGSNSYNSPLHF
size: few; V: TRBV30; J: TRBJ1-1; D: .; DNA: TGTGCCTGGAGGGACTGGGGGCCGAACACTGAAGCTTTCTTT; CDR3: CAWRDWGPNTEAFF
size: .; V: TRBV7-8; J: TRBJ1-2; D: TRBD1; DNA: TGTGCCAGCAGCCTCACGACCGGGACAGGGGGCAACGGCTACACCTTC; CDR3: CASSLTTGTGGNGYTF
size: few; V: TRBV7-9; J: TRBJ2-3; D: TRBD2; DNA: TGTGCCAGCAGCTCAGGCGCCCGGGGGGGCTTTAGCACAGATACGCAGTATTTT; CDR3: CASSSGARGGFSTDTQYF
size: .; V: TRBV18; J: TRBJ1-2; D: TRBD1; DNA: TGTGCCAGCGCGGACAGGGTTGGAGGCTACACCTTC; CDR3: CASADRVGGYTF
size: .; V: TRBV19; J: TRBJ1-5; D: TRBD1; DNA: TGTGCCAGTAGTGGGAGACAGGGTAGCCAGCCCCAGCATTTT; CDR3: CASSGRQGSQPQHF
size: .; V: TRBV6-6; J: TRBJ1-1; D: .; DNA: TGTGCCAGCAGTTACGAGGCATTGAACACTGAAGCTTTCTTT; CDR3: CASSYEALNTEAFF
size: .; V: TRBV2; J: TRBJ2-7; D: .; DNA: TGTGCCAGCAAGGGGGATGCGGGTGGGGAGCAGTACTTC; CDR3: CASKGDAGGEQYF
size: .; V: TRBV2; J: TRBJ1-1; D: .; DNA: TGTGCCAGCAGTGATCGGTCGGGTCCTGAAGCTTTCTTT; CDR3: CASSDRSGPEAFF
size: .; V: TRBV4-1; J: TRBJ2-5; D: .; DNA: TGCGCCAGCAGCCAAGAGGGACTTCAAGAGACCCAGTACTTC; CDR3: CASSQEGLQETQYF
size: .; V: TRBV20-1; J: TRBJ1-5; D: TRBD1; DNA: TGCAGTGCTAGTGGGACAGGGGACACCCGCAATCAGCCCCAGCATTTT; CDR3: CSASGTGDTRNQPQHF
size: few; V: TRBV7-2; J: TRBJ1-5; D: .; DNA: TGTGCCAGCAGTCCTAGCGGGGGCTTTAATCAGCCCCAGCATTTT; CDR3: CASSPSGGFNQPQHF
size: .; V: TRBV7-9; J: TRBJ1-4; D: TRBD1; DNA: TGTGCCAGCAGCGACAGGGGTCTTGCTAATGAAAAACTGTTTTTT; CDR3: CASSDRGLANEKLFF
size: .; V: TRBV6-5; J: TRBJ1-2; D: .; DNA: TGTGCCAGCACCCCCAATCGCGAGGCTGGCTACACCTTC; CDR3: CASTPNREAGYTF
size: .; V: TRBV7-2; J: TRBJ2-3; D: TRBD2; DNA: TGTGCCAGCAGCTTAGTCCCAGCGGGGGGGGGCACAGATACGCAGTATTTT; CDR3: CASSLVPAGGGTDTQYF
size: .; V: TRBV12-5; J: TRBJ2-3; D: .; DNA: TGTGCTAGTGGTTTGGTAATAGGTGGAGAAACAGATACGCAGTATTTT; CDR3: CASGLVIGGETDTQYF
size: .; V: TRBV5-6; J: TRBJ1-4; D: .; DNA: TGTGCCAGCAGCTTGGACTCCGCAACTAATGAAAAACTGTTTTTT; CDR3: CASSLDSATNEKLFF
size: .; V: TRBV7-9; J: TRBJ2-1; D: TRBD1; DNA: TGTGCCAGCAGCCCGGACAGGGGGCGTAGGGATGAGCAGTTCTTC; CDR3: CASSPDRGRRDEQFF
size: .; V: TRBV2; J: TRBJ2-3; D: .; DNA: TGTGCCAGCAGTGATTCTAGGAGAGGTCAGGGTCCAGATACGCAGTATTTT; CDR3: CASSDSRRGQGPDTQYF